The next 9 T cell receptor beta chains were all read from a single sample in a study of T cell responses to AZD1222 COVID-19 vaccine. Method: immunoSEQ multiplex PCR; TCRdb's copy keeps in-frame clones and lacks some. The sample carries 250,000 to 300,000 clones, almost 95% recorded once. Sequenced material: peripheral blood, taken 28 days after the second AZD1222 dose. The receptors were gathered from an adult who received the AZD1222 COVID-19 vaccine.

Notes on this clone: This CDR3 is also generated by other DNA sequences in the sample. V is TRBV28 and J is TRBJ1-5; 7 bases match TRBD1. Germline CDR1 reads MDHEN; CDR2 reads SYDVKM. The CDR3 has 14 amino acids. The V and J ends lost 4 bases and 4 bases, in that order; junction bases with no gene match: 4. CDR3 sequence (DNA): TGTGCCAGCAGTTCGGGACAGCCAAATCAGCCCCAGCATTTT. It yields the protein CASSSGQPNQPQHF.

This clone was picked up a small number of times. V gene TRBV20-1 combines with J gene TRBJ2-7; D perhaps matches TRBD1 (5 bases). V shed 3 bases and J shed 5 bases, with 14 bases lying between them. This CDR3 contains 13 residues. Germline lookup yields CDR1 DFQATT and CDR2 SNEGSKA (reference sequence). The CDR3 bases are TGCAGTGCTAGTTTCAGGGAAATCGACGAGCAGTACTTC. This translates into CSASFREIDEQYF.

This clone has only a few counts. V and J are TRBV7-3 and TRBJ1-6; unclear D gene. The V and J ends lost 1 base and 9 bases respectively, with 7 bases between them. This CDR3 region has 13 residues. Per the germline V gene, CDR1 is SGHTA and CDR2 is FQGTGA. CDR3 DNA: TGTGCCAGCAGCTTAAGAATGGGTTCACCCCTCCACTTT. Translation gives CASSLRMGSPLHF. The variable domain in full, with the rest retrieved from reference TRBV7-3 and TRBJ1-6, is GAGVSQTPSNKVTEKGKYVELRCDPISGHTALYWYRQSLGQGPEFLIYFQGTGAADDSGLPNDRFFAVRPEGSVSTLKIQRTERGDSAVYLCASSLRMGSPLHFGNGTRLTVT.

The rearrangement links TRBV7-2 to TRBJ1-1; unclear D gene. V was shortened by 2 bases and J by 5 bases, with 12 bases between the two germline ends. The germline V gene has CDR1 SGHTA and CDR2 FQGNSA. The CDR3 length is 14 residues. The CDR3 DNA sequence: TGTGCCAGCAGCTTAACCTATCTCTATACTGAAGCTTTCTTT. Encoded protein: CASSLTYLYTEAFF.

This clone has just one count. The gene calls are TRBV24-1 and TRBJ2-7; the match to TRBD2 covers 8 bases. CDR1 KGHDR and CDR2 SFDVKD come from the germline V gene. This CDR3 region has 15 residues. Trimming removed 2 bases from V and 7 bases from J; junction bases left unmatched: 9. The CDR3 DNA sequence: TGTGCCACCAGTGATTCGAGAGCGGGAGTGGGAGAGCAGTACTTC. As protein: CATSDSRAGVGEQYF.

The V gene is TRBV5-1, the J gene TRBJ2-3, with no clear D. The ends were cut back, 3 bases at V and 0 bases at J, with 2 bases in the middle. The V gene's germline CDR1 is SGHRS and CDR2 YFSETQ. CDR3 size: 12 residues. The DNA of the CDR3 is TGCGCCAGCAGCTCAAGCACAGATACGCAGTATTTT. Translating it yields CASSSSTDTQYF.

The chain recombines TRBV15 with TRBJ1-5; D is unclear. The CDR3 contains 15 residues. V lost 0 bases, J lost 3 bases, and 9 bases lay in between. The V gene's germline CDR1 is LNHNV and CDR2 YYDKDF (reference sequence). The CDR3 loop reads CATSRDRIHNQPQHF. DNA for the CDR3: TGTGCCACCAGCAGAGATCGCATACACAATCAGCCCCAGCATTTT.

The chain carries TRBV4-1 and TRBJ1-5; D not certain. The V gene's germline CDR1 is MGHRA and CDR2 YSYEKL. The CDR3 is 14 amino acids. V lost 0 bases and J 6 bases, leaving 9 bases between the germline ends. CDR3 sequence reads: CASSQDMGGQPQHF. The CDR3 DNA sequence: TGCGCCAGCAGCCAAGATATGGGCGGTCAGCCCCAGCATTTT.

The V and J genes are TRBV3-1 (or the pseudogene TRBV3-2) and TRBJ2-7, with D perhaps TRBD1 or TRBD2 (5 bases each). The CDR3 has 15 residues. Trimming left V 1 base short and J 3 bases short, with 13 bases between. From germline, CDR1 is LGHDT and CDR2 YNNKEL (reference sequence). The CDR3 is CASSQAEGSSYEQYF. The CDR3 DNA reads TGTGCCAGCAGCCAAGCCGAGGGGAGTAGCTACGAGCAGTACTTC.